This T cell receptor beta chain stems from a study of T cell responses to AZD1222 COVID-19 vaccine. Clones were sequenced by immunoSEQ multiplex PCR, and TCRdb holds only the in-frame ones, with some missing. The data contain some 140,000 clones, about 87% of them singletons. The germline V and J ends were trimmed by 2 bases and 4 bases, with 15 bases remaining between them. In germline, CDR1 is MGHDK, CDR2 SYGVNS. The CDR3 is 17 amino acids. The rearrangement uses TRBV25-1 and TRBJ2-6, with TRBD2 as a possible D gene (6 bases). The sequence came from an adult in good health. The specimen comprised peripheral blood, sampled on day 0 of AZD1222 vaccination. This chain's CDR3 is CASSETAGTSGANVLTF. The CDR3, as DNA: TGTGCCAGCAGTGAAACTGCGGGGACGTCAGGGGCCAACGTCCTGACTTTC.